This T cell receptor (beta chain) was sequenced during a study of T cell responses to AZD1222 COVID-19 vaccine. Germline V gene sequence: CDR1 KGHDR, CDR2 SFDVKD. After removal of 4 bases from V and 7 bases from J, the junction contained 13 bases not matched to a gene. This CDR3 contains 17 residues. To note about this clone: The antigen is undetermined.

Study-level findings and limits: Repertoires were sampled only after the peak T cell response. Baseline serology detected seropositivity in only a handful of AZD1222 recipients. White British donors predominated, females outnumbered males, and clonal diversity was possibly underestimated.

Generated by immunoSEQ multiplex PCR, the TCRdb table keeps only in-frame clones and is missing some. This sample has roughly 100,000 clones; roughly nine tenths occur once, and the top ten carry more than 40%. The specimen comprised peripheral blood, sampled 28 days after the second AZD1222 dose. This chain uses TRBV24-1 with TRBJ2-1, with 9 nucleotides matching TRBD2. The clonotype originates from an adult who received the AZD1222 COVID-19 vaccine. The CDR3 nucleotides read TGTGCCACCAGTGAGAAACTAGCGGGCTTGGGGGGGAATGAGCAGTTCTTC. Its protein is CATSEKLAGLGGNEQFF.